Listed below are T cell receptor beta chains from one sample, sequenced in a study of identical twins. TCRdb re-called the 5' RACE reads with MiXCR, one entry per CDR3 protein. The sample lists approximately 630,000 distinct CDR3 sequences, around 7.5% occurring once. The data also belong to a second study, concerning yellow fever vaccine responses in identical twins.

The sequencing input was PBMCs. Receptors were obtained from a woman aged 18 to 35 in good health. Both conserved end residues are part of each CDR3. D genes are given only for firm matches. Expanded clones get a size class; other rows say once, few or many, or leave the size out.

j_gene	d_gene	v_gene	abundance	CDR3nt	CDR3aa
TRBJ2-2	NA	TRBV5-1	NA	TGCGCCAGCAGCCCCGGGGACAACACCGGGGAGCTGTTTTTT	CASSPGDNTGELFF
TRBJ2-7	TRBD1	TRBV25-1	many	TGTGCCAGCAGTGTGGGACAGGGGTACGAGCAGTACTTC	CASSVGQGYEQYF
TRBJ2-7	TRBD2	TRBV29-1	many	TGCAGCGTTTCTTTAGCGGGAGTGTACGAGCAGTACTTC	CSVSLAGVYEQYF
TRBJ1-1	NA	TRBV21-1	NA	TGTGCCAGCAGCAATGGCGATATGGAGGCTTTCTTT	CASSNGDMEAFF
TRBJ2-2	NA	TRBV7-9	many	TGTGCCAGCAGCGGGACGGGACTGAACACCGGGGAGCTGTTTTTT	CASSGTGLNTGELFF
TRBJ2-7	TRBD1	TRBV11-2	few	TGTGCCAGCAGCTTGGTTGGGACAGGAGACGAGCAGTACTTC	CASSLVGTGDEQYF
TRBJ2-1	NA	TRBV29-1	NA	TGCAGCGTTGATGATAAGTACAATGAGCAGTTCTTC	CSVDDKYNEQFF
TRBJ2-1	TRBD1	TRBV12-3/TRBV12-4	many	TGTGCCAGCAGTTCCGGACAGGGGGCTTACAATGAGCAGTTCTTC	CASSSGQGAYNEQFF
TRBJ1-6	NA	TRBV6-5	few	TGTGCCAGCAGGTCACCTTCGTCACCCCTCCACTTT	CASRSPSSPLHF
TRBJ2-7	TRBD2	TRBV4-1	NA	TGCGCCAGCAGCCCGGGACTAGCGGGAGATCAGTACTTC	CASSPGLAGDQYF
TRBJ2-7	NA	TRBV20-1	NA	TGCAGTGCGACCTACCCACAGGATAACTCCTACGAGCAGTACTTC	CSATYPQDNSYEQYF
TRBJ2-7	TRBD2	TRBV12-3/TRBV12-4	many	TGTGCCAGCAGTTCACGAGGGAGGGCCAGGCAGTACTTC	CASSSRGRARQYF
TRBJ2-1	TRBD2	TRBV12-3/TRBV12-4	many	TGTGCCAGCAAGAAAGCGGGGTGGCAGTTCTTC	CASKKAGWQFF
TRBJ2-1	TRBD2	TRBV28	many	TGTGCCAGCAGTTTGACTAGCGGGAAACGCAATGAGCAGTTCTTC	CASSLTSGKRNEQFF
TRBJ1-2	NA	TRBV15	few	TGTGCCACCAGCAGACCTGGAGAGGCTAACTATGGCTACACCTTC	CATSRPGEANYGYTF
TRBJ2-7	TRBD2	TRBV29-1	many	TGCAGCGTTGAAGGGCTAGCGGGAGCCTACGAGCAGTACTTC	CSVEGLAGAYEQYF
TRBJ2-5	TRBD2	TRBV5-5	NA	TGTGCCAGCAGCTCCGGGACTAGCTGGGAGACCCAGTACTTC	CASSSGTSWETQYF
TRBJ2-7	NA	TRBV27	NA	TGTGCCAGCGTCGGCCCGGGCCCAAGATTTTGGTTC	CASVGPGPRFWF
TRBJ2-5	TRBD2	TRBV11-2	many	TGTGCCAGCAGTTCCGGGACTAGAGAGACCCAGTACTTC	CASSSGTRETQYF
TRBJ1-1	NA	TRBV5-5	few	TGTGCCAGCAGCTTGGAGGGCTGGGAAGCTTTCTTT	CASSLEGWEAFF
TRBJ2-1	NA	TRBV13	NA	TGTGCCAGCAGCCCCCTCACCGCGGATCGGAACAATGAGCAGTTCTTC	CASSPLTADRNNEQFF
TRBJ2-5	NA	TRBV7-2	NA	TGTGCCAGCAGCTTCTTCACTAAGGAGACCCAGTACTTC	CASSFFTKETQYF
TRBJ2-1	TRBD2	TRBV12-3/TRBV12-4	many	TGTGCCAGCAGCCAGGGACTAGCGGGAAACAATGAGCAGTTCTTC	CASSQGLAGNNEQFF
TRBJ2-7	TRBD2	TRBV6-2/TRBV6-3	NA	TGTGCCAGCACTAGAGGACTAGCGGGAGTCTCCTACGAGCAGTACTTC	CASTRGLAGVSYEQYF
TRBJ2-1	TRBD2	TRBV12-3/TRBV12-4	few	TGTGCCAGCAGTCCCACGGGGGGGGGTGCCAATGAGCAGTTCTTC	CASSPTGGGANEQFF
TRBJ1-4	NA	TRBV4-1	few	TGCGCCAGCAGCCAAGAGGTGCTGGGGGCGGGTGAAAAACTGTTTTTT	CASSQEVLGAGEKLFF
TRBJ2-5	NA	TRBV7-9	NA	TGTGCCAGCAGTCCAGCAGGTACAAGACAGACCCAGTACTTC	CASSPAGTRQTQYF
TRBJ1-5	NA	TRBV24-1	NA	TGTGCCACCAGTTCCCAGGGGAGTGGCAATCAGCCCCAGCATTTT	CATSSQGSGNQPQHF
TRBJ2-3	NA	TRBV7-9	many	TGTGCCAGCAGCACCAAGTCCCCCGACACAGATACGCAGTATTTT	CASSTKSPDTDTQYF
TRBJ1-1	NA	TRBV6-1	NA	TGTGCCAGCACCTCGCGCGGGGCGAGTGGCACTGAAGCTTTCTTT	CASTSRGASGTEAFF
TRBJ2-7	TRBD2	TRBV7-9	NA	TGTGCCAGCGGCCCAGTAAGCGGGAGTAACGAGCAGTACTTC	CASGPVSGSNEQYF
TRBJ2-1	NA	TRBV4-1	many	TGCGCCAGCAGCCAAGACCCCAGAGTTCGTGAGCAGTTCTTC	CASSQDPRVREQFF
TRBJ2-7	NA	TRBV7-2	NA	TGTGCCAGCAGCTTAGCGGGGCTGCGCGAGCAGTACTTC	CASSLAGLREQYF
TRBJ2-5	NA	TRBV12-3/TRBV12-4	NA	TGTGCCAGCAGCCACCCCTCTGGGGAAGAGACCCAGTACTTC	CASSHPSGEETQYF